Listed here are 4 T cell receptor beta chains from one sample, sequenced in a study of T cell responses to AZD1222 COVID-19 vaccine. Profiled with immunoSEQ multiplex PCR; TCRdb holds only in-frame clones, not every one. The profile shows more than 110,000 clones, 85% to 95% of them singletons. This material consisted of peripheral blood, taken on day 0 of AZD1222 vaccination. The receptors derive from an adult in good health.

This chain joins TRBV5-4 and TRBJ2-1, with D possibly matching TRBD2 (6 bases). Germline CDR1 and CDR2: SGHNT and YYREEE (reference sequence). The length of the CDR3 is 14 residues. Trimming cost V 3 bases and J 5 bases, with 12 bases left between them. For the CDR3, the DNA is TGTGCCAGCAGCTACGGGACTGGAAACAATGAGCAGTTCTTC. This encodes CASSYGTGNNEQFF.

The gene calls are TRBV19 and TRBJ1-1; 9 nucleotides line up with TRBD1. Germline CDR1 reads LNHDA; CDR2 reads SQIVND (reference sequence). The CDR3 spans 14 residues. V trimming: 8 bases; J trimming: 0 bases; junction bases outside the gene matches: 4. CDR3 coding DNA: TGTGCCAGTCTCACAGGGGGCCTGAACACTGAAGCTTTCTTT. It is translated as CASLTGGLNTEAFF.

The chain's CDR3 is CASSRQGAYEKLFF. The DNA for the CDR3 is TGCGCCAGCAGCAGACAGGGGGCTTATGAAAAACTGTTTTTT. V gene TRBV5-1 combines with J gene TRBJ1-4; 10 bases align to TRBD1. V gave up 4 bases and J gave up 6 bases; unmatched junction bases: 3. Germline V CDR1 and CDR2: SGHRS, YFSETQ. The CDR3 sequence is 14 residues long.

The CDR3 DNA reads as TGCGCCAGCAGCCTGTACGGCACTGAAGCTTTCTTT. Amino acid sequence: CASSLYGTEAFF. This chain connects TRBV4-1 to TRBJ1-1, with unresolved D. The CDR3 is made up of 12 amino acids. V was cut by 4 bases and J by 4 bases, with 7 bases left in between. Looked up from germline, CDR1 is MGHRA and CDR2 is YSYEKL.